This T cell receptor beta chain originates from a study of blood T cell repertoires in COVID-19. Whole-study context: Acute and convalescent COVID-19 specimens originated in the United States, Italy and Spain.

CDR3 length: 15 residues. The V and J ends lost 8 bases and 5 bases respectively, with 19 bases between them. Germline V gene sequence: CDR1 MNHEY, CDR2 SMNVEV (reference sequence). Per the authors' pipeline: Estimates of nucleated cell counts were drawn from the amplification of reference gene primers. Clones were read by immunoSEQ multiplex PCR, and TCRdb kept only the in-frame ones, dropping some. The V and J calls and clone size were taken over from that table, and D and trimming were inferred from the DNA. The repertoire holds hundreds of thousands of clones, with around 87% as singletons. This receptor was identified in a woman aged 55-69 years with COVID-19, enrolled during active disease. The sequenced sample consisted of peripheral blood. The chain recombines TRBV27 with TRBJ1-3, with D possibly TRBD1 on 6 matching bases. The CDR3 sequence: CASGRGSGERNTIYF. DNA for the CDR3: TGTGCCAGCGGAAGAGGGTCAGGGGAAAGAAACACCATATATTTT.